This TCR beta chain appears in the sequencing data of a study of patients and donors after allogeneic stem cell transplantation. Germline V gene sequence: CDR1 SGHTA, CDR2 FQGTGA. V lost 5 bases to trimming and J lost 8 bases, with 16 bases between them. The CDR3 is made up of 14 amino acids. TCRdb recomputed calls from the RT-PCR reads with MiXCR, one row per CDR3 protein. Of about a million distinct CDR3 sequences in the sample, around 17% are singletons; the top ten hold 5% to 6.5%. The receptor was derived from a human donor who was either an allogeneic HSCT recipient or a stem cell or donor lymphocyte infusion donor (not recorded which). It is not recorded whose cells these are; they may come from a transplant donor. The V call is TRBV7-3, the J call TRBJ2-1, with D unclear. The sample was blood, either unsorted or a sorted T cell fraction (not recorded which). The CDR3 DNA is TGTGCCAGCAGCCCCTTAGCTTACAGCGATGAGCAGTTCTTC. Translated, it gives CASSPLAYSDEQFF.